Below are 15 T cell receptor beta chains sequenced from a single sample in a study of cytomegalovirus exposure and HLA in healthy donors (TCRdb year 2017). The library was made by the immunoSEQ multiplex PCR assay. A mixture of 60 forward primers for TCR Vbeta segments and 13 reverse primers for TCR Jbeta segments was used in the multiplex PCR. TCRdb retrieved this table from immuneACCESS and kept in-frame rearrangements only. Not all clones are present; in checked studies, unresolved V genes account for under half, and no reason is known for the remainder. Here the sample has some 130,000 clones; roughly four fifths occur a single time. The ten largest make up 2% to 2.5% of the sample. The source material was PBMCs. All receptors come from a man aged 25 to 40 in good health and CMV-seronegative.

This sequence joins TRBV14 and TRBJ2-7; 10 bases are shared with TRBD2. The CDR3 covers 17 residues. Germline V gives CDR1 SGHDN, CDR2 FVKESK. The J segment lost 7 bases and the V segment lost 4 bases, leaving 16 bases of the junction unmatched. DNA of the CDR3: TGTGCCAGCAGCCGCACTCTCAGCGGGAGGGCCGTGAGGGAGCAGTACTTC. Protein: CASSRTLSGRAVREQYF. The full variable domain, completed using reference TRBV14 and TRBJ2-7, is EAGVTQFPSHSVIEKGQTVTLRCDPISGHDNLYWYRRVMGKEIKFLLHFVKESKQDESGMPNNRFLAERTGGTYSTLKVQPAELEDSGVYFCASSRTLSGRAVREQYFGPGTRLTVT.

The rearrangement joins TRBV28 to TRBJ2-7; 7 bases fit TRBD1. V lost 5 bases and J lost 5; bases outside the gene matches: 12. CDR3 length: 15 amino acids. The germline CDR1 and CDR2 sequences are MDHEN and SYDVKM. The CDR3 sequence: CASSLRGLWIDEQYF. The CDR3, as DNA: TGTGCCAGCAGTCTAAGGGGGCTTTGGATCGACGAGCAGTACTTC.

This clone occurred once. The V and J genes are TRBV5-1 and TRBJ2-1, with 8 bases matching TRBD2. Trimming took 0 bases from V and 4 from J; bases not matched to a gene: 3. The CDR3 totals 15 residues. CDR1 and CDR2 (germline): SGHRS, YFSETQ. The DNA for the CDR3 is TGCGCCAGCAGCTTGGTCCAGCGGGAGTACAATGAGCAGTTCTTC. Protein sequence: CASSLVQREYNEQFF. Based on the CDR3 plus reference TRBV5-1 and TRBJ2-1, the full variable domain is KAGVTQTPRYLIKTRGQQVTLSCSPISGHRSVSWYQQTPGQGLQFLFEYFSETQRNKGNFPGRFSGRQFSNSRSEMNVSTLELGDSALYLCASSLVQREYNEQFFGPGTRLTVL.

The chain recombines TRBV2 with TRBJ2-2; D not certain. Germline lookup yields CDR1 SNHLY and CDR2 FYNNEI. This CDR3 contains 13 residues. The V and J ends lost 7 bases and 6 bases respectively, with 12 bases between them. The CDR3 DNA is TGTGCCAGCAAATCACGAGGTGCCGGGGAGCTGTTTTTT. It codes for CASKSRGAGELFF.

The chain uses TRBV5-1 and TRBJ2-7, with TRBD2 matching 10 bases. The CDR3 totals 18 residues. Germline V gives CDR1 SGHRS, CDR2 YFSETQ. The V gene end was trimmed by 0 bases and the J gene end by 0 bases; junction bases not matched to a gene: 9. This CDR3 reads CASSLEFFSGRYSYEQYF. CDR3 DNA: TGCGCCAGCAGCTTGGAGTTTTTTAGCGGGAGGTACTCCTACGAGCAGTACTTC.

In DNA form, the CDR3 reads TGTGCCAGCAGTTTATGGGGTAGCGGGAGACCGAACACCGGGGAGCTGTTTTTT. Protein sequence: CASSLWGSGRPNTGELFF. This sequence joins TRBV27 and TRBJ2-2, with TRBD2 matching 9 bases. The CDR3 runs to 18 residues. The germline CDR1 and CDR2 sequences are MNHEY and SMNVEV (reference sequence). Losses at the gene ends were 1 base for V and 0 bases for J; bases not matched to a gene: 6.

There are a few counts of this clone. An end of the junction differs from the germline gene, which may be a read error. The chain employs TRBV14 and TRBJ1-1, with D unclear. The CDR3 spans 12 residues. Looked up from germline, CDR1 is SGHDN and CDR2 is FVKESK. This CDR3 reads CASSGMEAHFVF. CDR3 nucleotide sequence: TGTGCCAGCAGCGGTATGGAGGCCCACTTCGTCTTT.

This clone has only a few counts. In DNA, the CDR3 is TGTGCCAGCAGCCTCAAGATAGAAACCGGGGAGCTGTTTTTT. This encodes CASSLKIETGELFF. The J gene is TRBJ2-2, the V gene TRBV4-2; unclear D gene. Germline lookup yields CDR1 LGHNA and CDR2 YNFKEQ. The V end lost 4 bases, the J end lost 5 bases, and 11 bases lay between the germline ends. The CDR3 is 14 residues long.

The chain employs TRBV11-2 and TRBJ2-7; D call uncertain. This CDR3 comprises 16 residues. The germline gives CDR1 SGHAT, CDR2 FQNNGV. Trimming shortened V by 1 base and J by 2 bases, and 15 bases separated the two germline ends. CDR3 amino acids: CASSLVWRSTTYEQYF. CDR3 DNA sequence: TGTGCCAGCAGCTTAGTATGGCGGTCTACGACCTACGAGCAGTACTTC.

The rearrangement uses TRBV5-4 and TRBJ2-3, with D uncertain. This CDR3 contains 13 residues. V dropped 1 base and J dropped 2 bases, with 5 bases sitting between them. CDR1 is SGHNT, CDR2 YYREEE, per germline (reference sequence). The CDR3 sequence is CASSLQNTDTQYF. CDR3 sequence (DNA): TGTGCCAGCAGCTTGCAGAACACAGATACGCAGTATTTT.

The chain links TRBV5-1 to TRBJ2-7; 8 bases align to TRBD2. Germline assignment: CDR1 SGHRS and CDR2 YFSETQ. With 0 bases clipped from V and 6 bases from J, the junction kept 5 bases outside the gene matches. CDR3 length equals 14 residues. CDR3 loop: CASSLDGRGAEQYF. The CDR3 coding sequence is TGCGCCAGCAGCTTGGACGGGAGGGGGGCCGAGCAGTACTTC.

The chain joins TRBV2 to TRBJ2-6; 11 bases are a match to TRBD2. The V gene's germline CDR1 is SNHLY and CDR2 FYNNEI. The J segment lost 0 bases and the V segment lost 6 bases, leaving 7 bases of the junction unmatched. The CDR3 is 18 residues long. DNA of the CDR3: TGTGCCAGCAGACGAGTAGCGGGAGGGTACTCTGGGGCCAACGTCCTGACTTTC. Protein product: CASRRVAGGYSGANVLTF.

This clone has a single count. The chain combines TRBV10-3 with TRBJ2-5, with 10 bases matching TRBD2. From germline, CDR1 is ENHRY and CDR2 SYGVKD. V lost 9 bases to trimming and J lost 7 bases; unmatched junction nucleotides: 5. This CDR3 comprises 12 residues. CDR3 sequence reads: CAIGSGGRTQYF. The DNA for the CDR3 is TGTGCCATAGGTAGCGGGGGGCGGACCCAGTACTTC.

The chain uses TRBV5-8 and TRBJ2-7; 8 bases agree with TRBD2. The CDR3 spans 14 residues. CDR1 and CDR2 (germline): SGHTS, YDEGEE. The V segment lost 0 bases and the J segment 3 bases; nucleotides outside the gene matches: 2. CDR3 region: CASSLDAGGYEQYF. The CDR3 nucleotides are TGTGCCAGCAGCTTGGATGCGGGAGGCTACGAGCAGTACTTC.

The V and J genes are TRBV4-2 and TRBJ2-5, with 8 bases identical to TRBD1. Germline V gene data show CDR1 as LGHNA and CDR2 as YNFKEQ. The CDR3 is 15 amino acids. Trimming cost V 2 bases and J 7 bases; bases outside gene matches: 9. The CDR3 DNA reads TGTGCCAGCAGCCAACAGGGGGCGAGCTCAGTGACCCAGTACTTC. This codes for CASSQQGASSVTQYF.